These T cell receptor beta chains were read from a single sample in a study of blood T cell repertoires in COVID-19. The protocol was immunoSEQ multiplex PCR, while the TCRdb copy is restricted to in-frame clones and leaves out a portion. The repertoire has 140,000 to 150,000 clones, 76% of them found once; the top ten carry 4.2%. The source material was peripheral blood. Receptor source: a man aged 55-75 years with acute or convalescent COVID-19. Each CDR3 is given with its conserved first and last residue. Fields, in order: J gene, D gene, V gene, clone size, CDR3 DNA, CDR3 protein. A D gene is named only where the DNA matches it firmly. Not all rows give a size; the values are once, few, many and, for expanded clones, a class.

j_gene: TRBJ2-2; d_gene: NA; v_gene: TRBV7-3; abundance: NA; CDR3nt: TGTGCCAGCAGCGTTGGCCGGAGCGGCACCGGGGAGCTGTTTTTT; CDR3aa: CASSVGRSGTGELFF
j_gene: TRBJ1-4; d_gene: NA; v_gene: TRBV19; abundance: NA; CDR3nt: TGTGCCAGTAGTCCCCCCTCAGGGGATAGGACTAATGAAAAACTGTTTTTT; CDR3aa: CASSPPSGDRTNEKLFF
j_gene: TRBJ1-1; d_gene: TRBD1; v_gene: TRBV7-9; abundance: NA; CDR3nt: TGTGCCAGCAGCCACGACAGGGTAAGCACTGAAGCTTTCTTT; CDR3aa: CASSHDRVSTEAFF
j_gene: TRBJ2-2; d_gene: NA; v_gene: TRBV6-5; abundance: NA; CDR3nt: TGTGCCAGCAGTTACTCGGGACTCCGCACCGGGGAGCTGTTTTTT; CDR3aa: CASSYSGLRTGELFF
j_gene: TRBJ2-5; d_gene: NA; v_gene: TRBV7-7; abundance: NA; CDR3nt: TGTGCTAGCAGCCCTGAGCTGACAGAAGAGACCCAGTACTTC; CDR3aa: CASSPELTEETQYF
j_gene: TRBJ2-1; d_gene: NA; v_gene: TRBV18; abundance: NA; CDR3nt: TGTGCCAGCTCGAGGACGCGGGACTCCTACAATGAGCAGTTCTTC; CDR3aa: CASSRTRDSYNEQFF
j_gene: TRBJ1-1; d_gene: TRBD1; v_gene: TRBV7-9; abundance: NA; CDR3nt: TGTGCCAGCAGTTCAGGGGGAAACACTGAAGCTTTCTTT; CDR3aa: CASSSGGNTEAFF
j_gene: TRBJ1-6; d_gene: TRBD1; v_gene: TRBV5-1; abundance: NA; CDR3nt: TGCGCCAGCAGCTTGGGACAGGGGAGCGCACCCCTCCACTTT; CDR3aa: CASSLGQGSAPLHF
j_gene: TRBJ2-1; d_gene: NA; v_gene: TRBV11-2; abundance: NA; CDR3nt: TGTGCCAGCAGCTTAGTTGAGTCAAGCTCCTACAATGAGCAGTTCTTC; CDR3aa: CASSLVESSSYNEQFF
j_gene: TRBJ2-1; d_gene: NA; v_gene: TRBV3-1/TRBV3-2; abundance: NA; CDR3nt: TGTGCCAGCAGCCCCGCGAGAGGTGAGCAGTTCTTC; CDR3aa: CASSPARGEQFF
j_gene: TRBJ2-5; d_gene: TRBD1; v_gene: TRBV7-3; abundance: NA; CDR3nt: TGTGCCAGCAGCCCGACAGGGAGCCAAGAGACCCAGTACTTC; CDR3aa: CASSPTGSQETQYF
j_gene: TRBJ2-7; d_gene: TRBD2; v_gene: TRBV7-8; abundance: NA; CDR3nt: TGTGCCAGCAGCCTACGGACTAGCGGAGGCCTCAACGAGCAGTACTTC; CDR3aa: CASSLRTSGGLNEQYF
j_gene: TRBJ1-5; d_gene: TRBD1; v_gene: TRBV2; abundance: NA; CDR3nt: TGTGCCAGCTCCGGGACAGGGGGCAATCAGCCCCAGCATTTT; CDR3aa: CASSGTGGNQPQHF
j_gene: TRBJ1-1; d_gene: TRBD1; v_gene: TRBV11-3; abundance: few; CDR3nt: TGTGCCAGCAGCCCAGGGACAGGGAAAGGAAACACTGAAGCTTTCTTT; CDR3aa: CASSPGTGKGNTEAFF
j_gene: TRBJ1-1; d_gene: NA; v_gene: TRBV19; abundance: NA; CDR3nt: TGTGCCAGTAGTTCGGGAGGCTCTGAAGCTTTCTTT; CDR3aa: CASSSGGSEAFF
j_gene: TRBJ2-7; d_gene: NA; v_gene: TRBV19; abundance: NA; CDR3nt: TGTGCCAGTAGTCGCCGGGACTTCGACTACGAGCAGTACTTC; CDR3aa: CASSRRDFDYEQYF
j_gene: TRBJ2-1; d_gene: NA; v_gene: TRBV10-1; abundance: many; CDR3nt: TGCGCCAGCAGTGAGTCTAGCGACGAGCAGTTCTTC; CDR3aa: CASSESSDEQFF
j_gene: TRBJ2-1; d_gene: TRBD2; v_gene: TRBV6-5; abundance: NA; CDR3nt: TGTGCCAGCAGTTACTGTTGGGCTAGCGGCAATGAGCAGTTCTTC; CDR3aa: CASSYCWASGNEQFF
j_gene: TRBJ2-7; d_gene: TRBD1; v_gene: TRBV27; abundance: NA; CDR3nt: TGTGCCAGCAGTTTATCAACAGGGGGTCTCTACGAGCAGTACTTC; CDR3aa: CASSLSTGGLYEQYF
j_gene: TRBJ2-7; d_gene: TRBD2; v_gene: TRBV6-5; abundance: NA; CDR3nt: TGTGCCAGCAGTTACTCCCCAGCGGGAAGGGATGAGCAGTACTTC; CDR3aa: CASSYSPAGRDEQYF
j_gene: TRBJ1-4; d_gene: TRBD1; v_gene: TRBV7-2; abundance: few; CDR3nt: TGTGCCAGCAGCCCTGGAGGGACAGGGAGGGAAAAACTGTTTTTT; CDR3aa: CASSPGGTGREKLFF
j_gene: TRBJ1-2; d_gene: NA; v_gene: TRBV5-1; abundance: NA; CDR3nt: TGCGCCAGCAGCTTGAATGGGCTGGAAGGCTACACCTTC; CDR3aa: CASSLNGLEGYTF
j_gene: TRBJ1-4; d_gene: NA; v_gene: TRBV19; abundance: NA; CDR3nt: TGTGCCAGTAGTATAGGAGGCGGAAGGGAAAAACTGTTTTTT; CDR3aa: CASSIGGGREKLFF
j_gene: TRBJ1-1; d_gene: TRBD1; v_gene: TRBV5-6; abundance: NA; CDR3nt: TGTGCCAGCAGCTTGGAAACTTCCGGGACAGGGGGCGAGTCTTTCTTT; CDR3aa: CASSLETSGTGGESFF
j_gene: TRBJ1-4; d_gene: TRBD1; v_gene: TRBV14; abundance: NA; CDR3nt: TGTGCCAGCAGCCAGTGGACAGGGATTAATGAAAAACTGTTTTTT; CDR3aa: CASSQWTGINEKLFF
j_gene: TRBJ2-5; d_gene: TRBD2; v_gene: TRBV28; abundance: NA; CDR3nt: TGTGCCAGCAGTTTAGGGACTATTCAAGAGACCCAGTACTTC; CDR3aa: CASSLGTIQETQYF
j_gene: TRBJ1-2; d_gene: TRBD1; v_gene: TRBV6-5; abundance: NA; CDR3nt: TGTGCCAGCAGTCCCGGGACAGGCCTCTATGGCTACACCTTC; CDR3aa: CASSPGTGLYGYTF
j_gene: TRBJ2-3; d_gene: NA; v_gene: TRBV10-3; abundance: NA; CDR3nt: TGTGCCATCAGTGAGTCGCAGTATAGCACAGATACGCAGTATTTT; CDR3aa: CAISESQYSTDTQYF
j_gene: TRBJ2-7; d_gene: NA; v_gene: TRBV5-1; abundance: NA; CDR3nt: TGCGCCAGCAGCTTGGAAGCATCCGGCGAGCAGTACTTC; CDR3aa: CASSLEASGEQYF
j_gene: TRBJ2-4; d_gene: NA; v_gene: TRBV2; abundance: few; CDR3nt: TGTGCCAGCAGTGAAGCGCTTCGGGACTCATTGTACTTC; CDR3aa: CASSEALRDSLYF
j_gene: TRBJ1-2; d_gene: NA; v_gene: TRBV7-2; abundance: NA; CDR3nt: TGTGCCAGCAGCACCAGACTGGATCTTTTAACCCATGGCTACACCTTC; CDR3aa: CASSTRLDLLTHGYTF
j_gene: TRBJ2-7; d_gene: TRBD2; v_gene: TRBV7-8; abundance: NA; CDR3nt: TGTGCCAGCACCCAAGGGACTAGCGGGAGGAGCTACGAGCAGTACTTC; CDR3aa: CASTQGTSGRSYEQYF
j_gene: TRBJ2-1; d_gene: NA; v_gene: TRBV29-1; abundance: NA; CDR3nt: TGCAGCGCCCAAGGGGCGAGCAATGAGCAGTTCTTC; CDR3aa: CSAQGASNEQFF
j_gene: TRBJ2-3; d_gene: NA; v_gene: TRBV5-1; abundance: NA; CDR3nt: TGCGCCAGCAGCTTAGGACAGCCTTATAACACAGATACGCAGTATTTT; CDR3aa: CASSLGQPYNTDTQYF
j_gene: TRBJ2-3; d_gene: TRBD1; v_gene: TRBV6-5; abundance: few; CDR3nt: TGTGCCAGCACCTACAGGGGTGGGGCAGATACGCAGTATTTT; CDR3aa: CASTYRGGADTQYF
j_gene: TRBJ1-5; d_gene: TRBD1; v_gene: TRBV3-1/TRBV3-2; abundance: few; CDR3nt: TGTGCCAGCAGCCAGGGACAGGGGGACCAGCCCCAGCATTTT; CDR3aa: CASSQGQGDQPQHF
j_gene: TRBJ1-1; d_gene: TRBD1; v_gene: TRBV3-1/TRBV3-2; abundance: once; CDR3nt: TGTGCCAGCAGCCAAGTCCCAGGGGGCTGGAACACTGAAGCTTTCTTT; CDR3aa: CASSQVPGGWNTEAFF
j_gene: TRBJ2-7; d_gene: TRBD2; v_gene: TRBV5-1; abundance: NA; CDR3nt: TGCGCCAGCAGCTTAATGACTAGCGAATACGAGCAGTACTTC; CDR3aa: CASSLMTSEYEQYF
j_gene: TRBJ2-2; d_gene: NA; v_gene: TRBV11-2; abundance: NA; CDR3nt: TGTGCCAGCAGCTTTTTGAAAGGGAGCACCGGGGAGCTGTTTTTT; CDR3aa: CASSFLKGSTGELFF
j_gene: TRBJ2-5; d_gene: TRBD1; v_gene: TRBV7-2; abundance: NA; CDR3nt: TGTGCCAGCAGCTTAGGGACAGGGTATACCCAGTACTTC; CDR3aa: CASSLGTGYTQYF
j_gene: TRBJ1-2; d_gene: NA; v_gene: TRBV2; abundance: NA; CDR3nt: TGTGCCAGCAGTCACAGGGATCGGGGCTACACCTTC; CDR3aa: CASSHRDRGYTF
j_gene: TRBJ1-1; d_gene: TRBD1; v_gene: TRBV30; abundance: NA; CDR3nt: TGTGCCCGTGTGAACTTCGGACAGGGGTTGGGAAAAGCTTTCTTT; CDR3aa: CARVNFGQGLGKAFF
j_gene: TRBJ2-7; d_gene: TRBD2; v_gene: TRBV27; abundance: few; CDR3nt: TGTGCCAGCAGTTTAACTAGCGGGAGCGCGTACGAGCAGTACTTC; CDR3aa: CASSLTSGSAYEQYF
j_gene: TRBJ2-5; d_gene: TRBD1; v_gene: TRBV9; abundance: NA; CDR3nt: TGTGCCAGTACCCTCAGGGGGAGCGATCAAGAGACCCAGTACTTC; CDR3aa: CASTLRGSDQETQYF
j_gene: TRBJ1-3; d_gene: NA; v_gene: TRBV2; abundance: NA; CDR3nt: TGTGCCAGCAGTGAAGTCTCCCCTGGAAACACCATATATTTT; CDR3aa: CASSEVSPGNTIYF